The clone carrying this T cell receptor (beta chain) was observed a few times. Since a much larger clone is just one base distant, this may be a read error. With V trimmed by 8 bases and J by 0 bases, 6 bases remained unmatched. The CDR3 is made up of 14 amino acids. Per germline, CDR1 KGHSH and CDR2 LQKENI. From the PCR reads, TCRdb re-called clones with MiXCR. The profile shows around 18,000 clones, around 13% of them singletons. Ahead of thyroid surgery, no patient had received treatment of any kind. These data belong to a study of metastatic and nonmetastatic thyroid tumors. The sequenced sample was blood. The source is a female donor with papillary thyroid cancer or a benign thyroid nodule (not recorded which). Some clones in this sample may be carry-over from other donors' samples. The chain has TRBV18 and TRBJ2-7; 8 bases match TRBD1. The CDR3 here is CASTRTGSSYEQYF. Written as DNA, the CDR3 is TGTGCCAGCACTAGGACAGGGAGCTCCTACGAGCAGTACTTC.